This TCR beta chain was captured by sequencing in a study of cytomegalovirus exposure and HLA in healthy donors. Findings and caveats of the study: For TCR beta chains, V- and J-gene trimming was later linked to a missense DCLRE1C variant. Reports indicated that the classifier achieved high specificity and sensitivity in diagnosing cytomegalovirus status. HLA allele associations emerged for around 15,000 TCR beta sequences in a later analysis, at 0.05 false discovery rate.

To note about this clone: Its antigen is unidentified.

The PCR used 60 Vbeta and 13 Jbeta primers. Sequenced by immunoSEQ multiplex PCR; TCRdb stores in-frame clones only, minus some. The sample holds around 180,000 clones, around 80% seen once. The sequencing input was PBMCs. The sequence was collected from a woman aged 25 to 39 in good health and CMV-seropositive.

Here the CDR3 DNA reads TGCGCCAGCAGCGTCTCAGGGACTGGAAACACCATATATTTT. Translating it yields CASSVSGTGNTIYF. The chain recombines TRBV5-1 with TRBJ1-3; D possibly corresponds to TRBD1 (5 bases). This CDR3 contains 14 residues. V was pared by 4 bases and J by 2 bases, with 10 bases between. Germline assignment: CDR1 SGHRS and CDR2 YFSETQ. The entire variable domain, with the rest obtained from reference TRBV5-1 and TRBJ1-3, is as follows: KAGVTQTPRYLIKTRGQQVTLSCSPISGHRSVSWYQQTPGQGLQFLFEYFSETQRNKGNFPGRFSGRQFSNSRSEMNVSTLELGDSALYLCASSVSGTGNTIYFGEGSWLTVV.